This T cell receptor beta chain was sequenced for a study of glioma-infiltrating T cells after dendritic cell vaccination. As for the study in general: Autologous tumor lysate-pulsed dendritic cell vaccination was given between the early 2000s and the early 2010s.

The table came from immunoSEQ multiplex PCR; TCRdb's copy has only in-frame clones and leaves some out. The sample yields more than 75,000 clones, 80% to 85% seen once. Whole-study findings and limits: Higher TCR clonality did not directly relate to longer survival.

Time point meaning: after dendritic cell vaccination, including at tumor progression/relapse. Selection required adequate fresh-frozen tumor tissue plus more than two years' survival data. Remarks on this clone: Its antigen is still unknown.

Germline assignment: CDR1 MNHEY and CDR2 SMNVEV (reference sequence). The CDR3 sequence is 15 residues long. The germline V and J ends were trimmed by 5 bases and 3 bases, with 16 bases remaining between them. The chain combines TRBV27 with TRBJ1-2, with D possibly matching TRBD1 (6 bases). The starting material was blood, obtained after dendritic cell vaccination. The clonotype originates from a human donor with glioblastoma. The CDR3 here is CASSRGGGGYYGYTF. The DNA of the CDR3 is TGTGCCAGCAGTAGGGGAGGGGGGGGATACTATGGCTACACCTTC.